What follows is one T cell receptor (beta chain) and its context. The sample belongs to a study of shared clonotypes between healthy human individuals. The ends were cut back, 8 bases at V and 6 bases at J, with 17 bases in the middle. Germline V gene data show CDR1 as MNHNS and CDR2 as SASEGT. This CDR3 is built from 13 residues. Clones were read by immunoSEQ multiplex PCR, and TCRdb kept only the in-frame ones, dropping some. The profile covers around 2.5 million clones, with 90% to 95% appearing a single time and more than 0.35% taken by the ten largest. This chain links TRBV6-1 with TRBJ2-7; no firm D call. This sequence was found in a man between 18 and 35 years old in good health. Some clones in this sample may be carry-over from other donors' samples. Sequenced sample: naive CD4+ T cells from PBMCs. Described subset: CD45RA+ positively selected. The CDR3 here is CASRVNSLSEQYF. CDR3 DNA: TGTGCCAGCCGCGTAAACTCGCTTAGCGAGCAGTACTTC.